This T cell receptor beta chain derives from a study of blood T cell repertoires in COVID-19. Study-level information: Sample material is recorded as cDNA or gDNA derived from T cells, B-cell-depleted T cells, or PBMCs.

This CDR3 contains 14 residues. Germline values: CDR1 LGHNA, CDR2 YNFKEQ. V shed 0 bases and J shed 2 bases, with 8 bases lying between them. The table came from immunoSEQ multiplex PCR; TCRdb's copy has only in-frame clones and leaves some out. The sample gives more than 95,000 clones, roughly nine tenths of which show up once; 6.2% is in the top ten. Sequences were obtained from peripheral blood. The source is a human donor in a cohort sampled during active COVID-19. This chain joins TRBV4-2 and TRBJ2-7; D not certain. CDR3 amino acids: CASSQDWQTYEQYF. Written as DNA, the CDR3 is TGTGCCAGCAGCCAAGATTGGCAGACCTACGAGCAGTACTTC.